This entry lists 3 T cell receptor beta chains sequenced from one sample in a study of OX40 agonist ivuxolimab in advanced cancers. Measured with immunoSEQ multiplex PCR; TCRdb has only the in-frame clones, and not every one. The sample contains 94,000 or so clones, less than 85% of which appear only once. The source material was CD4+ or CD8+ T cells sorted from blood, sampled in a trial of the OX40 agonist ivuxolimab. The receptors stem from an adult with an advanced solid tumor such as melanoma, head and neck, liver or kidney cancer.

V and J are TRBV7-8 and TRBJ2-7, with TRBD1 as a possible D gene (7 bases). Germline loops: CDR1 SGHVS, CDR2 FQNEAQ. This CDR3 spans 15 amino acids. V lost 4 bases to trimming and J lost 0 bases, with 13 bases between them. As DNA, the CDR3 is TGTGCCAGCAGCTCAGGGGGGACTCCCTCCTACGAGCAGTACTTC. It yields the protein CASSSGGTPSYEQYF.

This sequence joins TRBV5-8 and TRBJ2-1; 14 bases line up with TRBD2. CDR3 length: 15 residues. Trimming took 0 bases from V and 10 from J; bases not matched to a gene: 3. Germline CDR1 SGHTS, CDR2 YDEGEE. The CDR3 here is CASSLGLAGGREQFF. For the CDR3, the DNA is TGTGCCAGCAGCTTGGGACTAGCGGGAGGGCGCGAGCAGTTCTTC. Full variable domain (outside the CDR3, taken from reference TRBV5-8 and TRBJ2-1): EAGVTQSPTHLIKTRGQQATLRCSPISGHTSVYWYQQALGLGLQFLLWYDEGEERNRGNFPPRFSGRQFPNYSSELNVNALELEDSALYLCASSLGLAGGREQFFGPGTRLTVL.

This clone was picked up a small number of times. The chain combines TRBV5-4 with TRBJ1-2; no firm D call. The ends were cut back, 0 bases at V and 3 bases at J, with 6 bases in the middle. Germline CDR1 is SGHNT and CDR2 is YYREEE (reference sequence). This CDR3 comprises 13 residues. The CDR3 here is CASSLERDYGYTF. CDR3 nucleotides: TGTGCCAGCAGCTTGGAAAGGGACTATGGCTACACCTTC.